The 6 T cell receptor beta chains below come from one sample, sequenced in a study of T cell responses to AZD1222 COVID-19 vaccine. This table comes from immunoSEQ multiplex PCR, and its TCRdb copy is limited to in-frame clones, with some not included. Of 100,000 or so clones in the sample, less than 95% are singletons; the top ten hold approximately 1.3%. Source: peripheral blood, taken on day 0 of AZD1222 vaccination. The receptors shown here come from an adult in good health.

V and J are TRBV27 and TRBJ2-7, with a weak D call TRBD2 (5 bases). V was shortened by 3 bases and J by 5 bases, with 11 bases between the two germline ends. From germline, CDR1 is MNHEY and CDR2 SMNVEV (reference sequence). CDR3 length: 13 amino acids. CDR3 sequence reads: CASSFNGEDEQYF. CDR3 coding DNA: TGTGCCAGCAGTTTCAACGGGGAAGACGAGCAGTACTTC.

The CDR3 sequence is CASSTGGQRGDEQYF. CDR3 DNA: TGTGCCAGCAGCACCGGTGGACAGCGGGGGGACGAGCAGTACTTC. The chain is built from TRBV7-9 and TRBJ2-7; 9 positions match TRBD2. From germline, CDR1 is SEHNR and CDR2 FQNEAQ (reference sequence). The length of the CDR3 is 15 residues. The ends lost 5 bases at V and 5 bases at J; junction bases unmatched: 10.

The chain has TRBV19 and TRBJ1-2, with TRBD1 as a possible D gene (5 bases). Germline loops: CDR1 LNHDA, CDR2 SQIVND (reference sequence). CDR3 length: 14 residues. V shed 3 bases and J shed 3 bases, with 11 bases lying between them. CDR3 residues: CASSMRDPDYGYTF. The CDR3 DNA is TGTGCCAGTAGTATGAGGGACCCCGACTATGGCTACACCTTC.

The rearrangement links TRBV10-2 to TRBJ1-1; 8 bases agree with TRBD1. CDR3 size: 12 residues. In germline, CDR1 is WSHSY, CDR2 SAAADI. The trim removed 9 bases at V and 3 bases at J, leaving 3 bases unmatched. The CDR3, as DNA: TGCGCCAGTACAGGGGGTTACACTGAAGCTTTCTTT. Translated: CASTGGYTEAFF.

This rearrangement joins TRBV5-1 to TRBJ1-3; the D is unclear. V lost 8 bases, J lost 4 bases, and 16 bases lay in between. This CDR3 has 14 residues. Germline CDR1 reads SGHRS; CDR2 reads YFSETQ. In DNA form, the CDR3 reads TGCGCCAGTTCTTCACGGACGGACGGAAACACCATATATTTT. The encoded protein is CASSSRTDGNTIYF.

This clone was seen once. V gene TRBV2 combines with J gene TRBJ1-6; no reliable D call. The V gene's germline CDR1 is SNHLY and CDR2 FYNNEI. Trimming cost V 7 bases and J 9 bases, with 16 bases left between them. The CDR3 extends over 14 amino acids. The CDR3 protein is CASTDRARTSPLHF. CDR3 bases: TGTGCCAGCACAGACCGGGCCCGGACTTCACCCCTCCACTTT.